This T cell receptor (beta chain) is from a study of cytomegalovirus exposure and HLA in healthy donors. Donors consisted of healthy bone marrow donors. This CDR3 has 16 residues. Germline-derived CDR1 and CDR2 are GTSNPN and SVGIG (reference sequence). Amplification used 60 Vbeta primers and 13 Jbeta primers. Only in-frame clones appear in the TCRdb table, and some are missing; sequencing was by immunoSEQ multiplex PCR. The table has approximately 100,000 clones, roughly 10% seen once. A note on this clone: The junction does not match germline at one end; this may be a read error. Other DNA sequences in the same sample also yield this CDR3.

Specimen: PBMCs. The chain recombines TRBV30 with TRBJ1-3; TRBD1 matches at 9 bases. The source of this sequence is a man aged 45 to 65 in good health and CMV-seropositive. The CDR3 sequence is CAWTRDRASSGNTIYF. CDR3 DNA: TGCGCCTGGACCCGGGACAGGGCAAGCTCTGGAAACACCATATATTTT.